The source of this T cell receptor beta chain is a study of shared clonotypes between healthy human individuals. Study-wide context: The plates for each donor numbered three CD4 naive, three CD4 memory, two CD8 naive and one CD8 memory.

The sorted-subset replicate PCRs were given around 0.2 ug DNA, which is tens of thousands of T cell genomes. The method was immunoSEQ multiplex PCR; TCRdb's version includes in-frame clones alone and lacks a portion of them. This table holds about 2.4 million clones, approximately 93% found once. The CDR3 consists of 17 residues. From germline, CDR1 is SEHNR and CDR2 FQNEAQ (reference sequence). V was clipped by 1 base and J by 6 bases; unmatched bases: 9. Only Caucasian adults living in Nashville, Tennessee made up the donor group. V gene TRBV7-9 combines with J gene TRBJ2-2, with 9 nucleotides matching TRBD2. This TCR derives from a man between 18 and 35 years old in good health. Some clones in this sample may be carry-over from other donors' samples. The sample was naive CD4+ T cells from PBMCs. Subset noted: CD45RA+ positively selected. The CDR3, as DNA: TGTGCCAGCAGCTTAGTTACCGGACTAGCGTCTTCCGGGGAGCTGTTTTTT. It is translated as CASSLVTGLASSGELFF.